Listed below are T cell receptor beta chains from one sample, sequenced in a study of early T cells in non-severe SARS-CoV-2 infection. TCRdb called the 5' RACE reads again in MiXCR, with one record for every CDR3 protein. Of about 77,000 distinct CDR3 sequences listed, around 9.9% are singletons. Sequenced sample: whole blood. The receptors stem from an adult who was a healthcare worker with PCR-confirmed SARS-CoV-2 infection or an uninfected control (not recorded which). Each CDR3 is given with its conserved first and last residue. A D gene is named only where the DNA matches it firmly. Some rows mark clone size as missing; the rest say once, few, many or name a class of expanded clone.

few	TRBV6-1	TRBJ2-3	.	TGTGCCAGCAGTGAAAGAGGGGGTACAGATACGCAGTATTTT	CASSERGGTDTQYF
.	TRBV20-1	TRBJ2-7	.	TGCAGTGCTAGAAGGGACTTAGTCTCCTACGAGCAGTACTTC	CSARRDLVSYEQYF
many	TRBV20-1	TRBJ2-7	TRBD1	TGCAGTGCGGGAGAGGTCCAGGGGGCCTTCTACGAGCAGTACTTC	CSAGEVQGAFYEQYF
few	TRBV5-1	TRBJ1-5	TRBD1	TGCGCCAGCAGCGAAGGGGGACAGGGATTAAAGCAGCCCCAGCATTTT	CASSEGGQGLKQPQHF
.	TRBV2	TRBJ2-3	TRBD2	TGTGCCAGCACGGCCCCAGCGGGGGATACGCAGTATTTT	CASTAPAGDTQYF
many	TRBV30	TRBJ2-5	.	TGTGCCTGCAGAAAAGCGGGTGGGGAGACCCAGTACTTC	CACRKAGGETQYF
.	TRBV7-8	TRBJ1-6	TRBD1	TGTGCCAGCAGCTGGAGGGGGACAGGGAGGGATAATTCACCCCTCCACTTT	CASSWRGTGRDNSPLHF
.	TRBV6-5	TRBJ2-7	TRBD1	TGTGCCAGCAGTTACTCTTTGCCGGGACAGGGGGCTTACGAGCAGTACTTC	CASSYSLPGQGAYEQYF
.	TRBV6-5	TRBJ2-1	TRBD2	TGTGCCAGCAGTTACAGGACTAGCGGGAGGTCCCATGAGCAGTTCTTC	CASSYRTSGRSHEQFF
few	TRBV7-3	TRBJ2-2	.	TGTGCCAGCAGCCCTGGAGCTTTCGGGGAGCTGTTTTTT	CASSPGAFGELFF
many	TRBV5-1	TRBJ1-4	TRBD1	TGCGCCAGCAGCCCGGACAGGGAGGGTGAAAAACTGTTTTTT	CASSPDREGEKLFF
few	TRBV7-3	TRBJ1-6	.	TGTGCCAGCAGCCTCGAGGTCAAGGCTTCACCCCTCCACTTT	CASSLEVKASPLHF
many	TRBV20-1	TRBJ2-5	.	TGCACCCCCGTGGGGCTACAAGAGACCCAGTACTTC	CTPVGLQETQYF
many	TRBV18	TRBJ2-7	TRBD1	TGTGCCAGCTCCGTAGCGACAGGGCTCGGAGAGCAGTACTTC	CASSVATGLGEQYF
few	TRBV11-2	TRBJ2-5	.	TGTGCCAGCAGCCCGAGCAGTGGTGGAGAGACCCAGTACTTC	CASSPSSGGETQYF
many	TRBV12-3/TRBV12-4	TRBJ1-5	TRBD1	TGTGCCAGCAGCCCGGGACAGGCAATTAATCAGCCCCAGCATTTT	CASSPGQAINQPQHF
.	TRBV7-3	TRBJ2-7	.	TGTGCCAGCAGCTTAGGGCCGGGACACTTCAACGAGCAGTACTTC	CASSLGPGHFNEQYF
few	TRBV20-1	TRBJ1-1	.	TGCAGTGCTAGAGCCGGGGCTGGAAGTGAAGCTTTCTTT	CSARAGAGSEAFF
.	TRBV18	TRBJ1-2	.	TGTGCCAGCTCACCAGAAATGGGGGGCTACACCTTC	CASSPEMGGYTF
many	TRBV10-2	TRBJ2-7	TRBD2	TGCGCCAGCAGTGAGGCGGGACTAGGGTACGAGCAGTACTTC	CASSEAGLGYEQYF
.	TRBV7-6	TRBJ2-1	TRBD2	TGTGCCAGCAGCCTTTACGCTAGCGGACCCGCCAATGAGCAGTTCTTC	CASSLYASGPANEQFF
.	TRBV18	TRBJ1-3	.	TGTGCCAGCTCACCGCAAAGTCGCAGCTCTGGAAACACCATATATTTT	CASSPQSRSSGNTIYF
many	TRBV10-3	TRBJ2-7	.	TGTGCCATCAGTCAGGGTAACGAGCAGTACTTC	CAISQGNEQYF
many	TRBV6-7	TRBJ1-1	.	TGTGCCAGCAGGGGGCTGTACACTGAAGCTTTCTTT	CASRGLYTEAFF
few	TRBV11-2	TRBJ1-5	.	TGTGCCAGCAGCTTAGATCAGTATAGCAATCAGCCCCAGCATTTT	CASSLDQYSNQPQHF
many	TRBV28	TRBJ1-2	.	TGTGCCAGCAGTTTTCTTTCCGGCTACACCTTC	CASSFLSGYTF
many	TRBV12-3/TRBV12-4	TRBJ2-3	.	TGTGCCAGCAGTCTAGACTCATCCGATACGCAGTATTTT	CASSLDSSDTQYF
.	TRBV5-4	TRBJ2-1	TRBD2	TGTGCCAGCAGCCCCTTACCGGGACTAGCGGGAGATGAGCAGTTCTTC	CASSPLPGLAGDEQFF
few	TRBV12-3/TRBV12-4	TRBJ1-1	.	TGTGCCAGCAGTCCAGGGAGTGGGGACACTGAAGCTTTCTTT	CASSPGSGDTEAFF
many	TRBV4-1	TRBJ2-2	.	TGCGCCAGCAGCCAAGAGCGGTTCACCGGGGAGCTGTTTTTT	CASSQERFTGELFF
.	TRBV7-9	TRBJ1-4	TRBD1	TGTGCCAGCAGCCCTCCACAGGGGGCCGGTGAAAAACTGTTTTTT	CASSPPQGAGEKLFF
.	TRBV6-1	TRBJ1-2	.	TGTGCCAGCAGGATAGGGAGGGAAGGCTACACCTTC	CASRIGREGYTF
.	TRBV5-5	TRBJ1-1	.	TGTGCCAGCAGCCATCCCCGGGCTGAAGCTTTCTTT	CASSHPRAEAFF
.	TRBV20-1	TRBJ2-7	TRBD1	TGCAGTGCAGACAGGGTCCAGGCGGAGCAGTACTTC	CSADRVQAEQYF
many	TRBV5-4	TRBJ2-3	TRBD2	TGTGCCAGCAGCCTTACTAGCGGGAGGGCAGATACGCAGTATTTT	CASSLTSGRADTQYF
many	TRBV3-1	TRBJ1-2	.	TGTGCCAGCAGCCCCACGACTGGATATGGCTACACCTTC	CASSPTTGYGYTF
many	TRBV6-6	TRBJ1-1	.	TGTGCCAGCAGTTACCACACGATGTCCTGGGGGAACACTGAAGCTTTCTTT	CASSYHTMSWGNTEAFF
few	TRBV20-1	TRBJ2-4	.	TGCAGTGCTAGAGTACTAGACGCGGGCCCCGTAGGGACCAAAAACATTCAGTACTTC	CSARVLDAGPVGTKNIQYF
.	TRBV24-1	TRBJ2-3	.	TGTGCCACCAGTGATTTCAGGGCCACAGATACGCAGTATTTT	CATSDFRATDTQYF
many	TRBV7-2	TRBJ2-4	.	TGTGCCAGCAGCGGGCAAGCCAAAAACATTCAGTACTTC	CASSGQAKNIQYF
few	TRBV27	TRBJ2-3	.	TGTGCCAGCAGTTTGGTGAACAGGGGCACAGATACGCAGTATTTT	CASSLVNRGTDTQYF
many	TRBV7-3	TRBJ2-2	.	TGTGCCAGCAGCTTAACAGGGGGTGCCGGGGAGCTGTTTTTT	CASSLTGGAGELFF
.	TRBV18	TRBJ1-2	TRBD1	TGTGCCAGCTCACCCCCCGGGACAGGGAGAGGCTACACCTTC	CASSPPGTGRGYTF
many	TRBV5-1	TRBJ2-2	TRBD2	TGCGCCAGCAGGCGGGGGTCGAACACCGGGGAGCTGTTTTTT	CASRRGSNTGELFF
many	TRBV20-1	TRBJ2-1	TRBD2	TGCAGTGCTAGAACGGGACTAGCGGGATTAAATGAGCAGTTCTTC	CSARTGLAGLNEQFF
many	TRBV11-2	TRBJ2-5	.	TGTGCCAGCAGCTTGTTCGAGACCCAGTACTTC	CASSLFETQYF
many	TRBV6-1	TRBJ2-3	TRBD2	TGTGCCAGCAGTCGAGGGCGCGGGAGGGACGCGCAGTATTTT	CASSRGRGRDAQYF
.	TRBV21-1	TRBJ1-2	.	TGTGCCAGCAGCGGACGACAGCTAGCTAACTATGGCTACACCTTC	CASSGRQLANYGYTF
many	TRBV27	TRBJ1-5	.	TGTGCCAGCACTCCGACAGGCCTCCTAACTAGCAATCAGCCCCAGCATTTT	CASTPTGLLTSNQPQHF
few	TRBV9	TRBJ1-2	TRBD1	TGTGCCAGCAGCGTAAAACCGGGACAGGGGGTTATCGATGGTGGCTACACCTTC	CASSVKPGQGVIDGGYTF
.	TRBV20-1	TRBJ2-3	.	TGCAGTGTCCGGGACATCAGCACAGATACGCAGTATTTT	CSVRDISTDTQYF
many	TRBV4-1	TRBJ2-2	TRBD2	TGCGCCAGCAGCCAAGTACCCGGGAGGGCCGGGGCCGGGGAGCTGTTTTTT	CASSQVPGRAGAGELFF
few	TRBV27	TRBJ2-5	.	TGTGCCAGCAGTACACCCTCCCAAGAGACCCAGTACTTC	CASSTPSQETQYF
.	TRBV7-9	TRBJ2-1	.	TGTGCCAGCAGCTTAGGGCGGAGGGAAAACAATGAGCAGTTCTTC	CASSLGRRENNEQFF
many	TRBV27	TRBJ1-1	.	TGTGCCAGCAGTCCGGGACCCATGAACACTGAAGCTTTCTTT	CASSPGPMNTEAFF
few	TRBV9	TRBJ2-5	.	TGTGCCAGCAGCGTAGCGGCGGGATGGGAGACCCAGTACTTC	CASSVAAGWETQYF